This T cell receptor (beta chain) was captured by sequencing in a study of shared clonotypes between healthy human individuals. Only in-frame clones appear in the TCRdb table, and some are missing; sequencing was by immunoSEQ multiplex PCR. The repertoire includes about 2.3 million clones, more than 80% of them detected once, and under 0.45% sits in the top ten. V dropped 3 bases and J dropped 0 bases, with 7 bases sitting between them. Germline V CDR1 and CDR2: KGHSH, LQKENI. The CDR3 spans 14 residues. There are a few counts of this clone. Its antigen is unknown. Other DNA sequences in this specimen translate into the identical CDR3. General study results and limits: How much donors shared clonotypes was expected to be affected by sequencing depth. The researchers took only blood, and tissue repertoires probably look different.

This rearrangement joins TRBV18 to TRBJ2-3; D unclear. The source of this sequence is a man aged 18 to 30 in good health. Some clones in this sample may be carry-over from other donors' samples. Sequencing used naive CD4+ T cells from PBMCs. The subset here: CD45RA+ positively selected. CDR3 residues: CASSPTSSTDTQYF. Written as DNA, the CDR3 is TGTGCCAGCTCACCTACGTCTAGCACAGATACGCAGTATTTT.